This TCR beta chain was captured by sequencing in a study of T cell repertoires in cytomegalovirus infection. TCRdb passed the reads through MiXCR, listing each CDR3 protein once. The data contain roughly 230,000 distinct CDR3 sequences, 22% of them singletons. This clonotype has a handful of counts. Its specificity is unknown. Germline V lookup: CDR1 MNHEY, CDR2 SMNVEV (reference sequence). V was pared by 3 bases and J by 7 bases, with 12 bases between. CDR3 length: 13 residues. Findings of the study overall: It was HLA-C-restricted CMV-specific TCR beta clonotypes that dominated the response ex vivo.

The sample was CD8+ T cells from PBMCs. The chain couples TRBV27 to TRBJ1-2; possible D gene TRBD1, 6 bases. The sequence came from a human donor in good health (CMV status not recorded). Some clones in this sample may be carry-over from other donors' samples. CDR3 nucleotides: TGTGCCAGCAGTTTGTACGGGGGGCTTGGCTACACCTTC. This gives the protein CASSLYGGLGYTF.